The present entry profiles one T cell receptor beta chain with its context. The data are from a study of cytomegalovirus exposure and HLA in healthy donors. Germline V gene data show CDR1 as MNHNS and CDR2 as SASEGT. V was shortened by 6 bases and J by 2 bases, with 11 bases between the two germline ends. This CDR3 comprises 14 residues. Sequencing used immunoSEQ multiplex PCR; TCRdb keeps in-frame clones, though not all of them. The top ten hold more than 1.4% of the sample, which has some 140,000 clones, about 83% seen once. This receptor was identified in a woman under 40 in good health and CMV-seronegative. The sample comprised PBMCs. The chain couples TRBV6-1 to TRBJ1-3, with D perhaps TRBD1 (6 bases). CDR3: CASSLRGAGNTIYF. The CDR3 region has the DNA TGTGCCAGCAGCCTCAGGGGAGCTGGAAACACCATATATTTT.